This T cell receptor beta chain was identified in a study of blood T cell repertoires in COVID-19. Study summary: Sites in the United States, Italy and Spain provided acute and convalescent COVID-19 samples. Sources were T cells, B-cell-depleted T cells, or PBMCs; the material itself was cDNA or gDNA.

This clone has a handful of counts. Recruited during active infection, patients (from Seattle) were subsequently followed longitudinally. V was clipped by 4 bases and J by 4 bases; unmatched bases: 11. The CDR3 loop spans 16 amino acids. The germline V gene encodes CDR1 LNHDA and CDR2 SQIVND (reference sequence). Some clones are missing from TCRdb's copy, which holds only in-frame ones; the method was immunoSEQ multiplex PCR. Here the sample spans 250,000 to 300,000 clones, roughly 86% being singletons. The TCR comes from a woman in her 30s with COVID-19, enrolled during active disease. The sample consisted of peripheral blood. This chain joins TRBV19 and TRBJ2-7, with 9 bases lining up with TRBD2. The CDR3 loop reads CASSKVGGRARYEQYF. The DNA of the CDR3 is TGTGCCAGTAGTAAGGTCGGCGGGAGGGCCAGGTACGAGCAGTACTTC.